Many counts were recorded for the clone carrying this T cell receptor beta chain. These data come from a study of blood T cells in healthy people across ages. Together with a sample-barcoded 5' primer, a J-beta primer mix was included in a second PCR lasting 7 to 11 cycles. TCRdb independently ran MiXCR on the 5' RACE reads; one entry per CDR3 protein. The table has hundreds of thousands of distinct CDR3 sequences, 27% seen once. Germline CDR1 SEHNR, CDR2 FQNEAQ (reference sequence). The germline V and J ends were trimmed by 5 bases and 0 bases, with 10 bases remaining between them. This CDR3 has 14 amino acids. These same records also appear under a second study, on T cells of mothers and their children. That paper states: Every mother supplied over 10 million TCR beta CDR3 reads and every child a few million. For unrelated pairs as for related ones, thymic selection shapes TCR recombination output similarly. Related mother-child pairs showed slightly, non-significantly higher overlap than unrelated pairs.

V is TRBV7-9 and J is TRBJ1-1, with D tentatively TRBD1 (5 bases). The sequence was obtained from a boy between 2 and 10 years old in good health. Sequences were obtained from blood. CDR3 residues: CASSAGRLNTEAFF. CDR3 nucleotide sequence: TGTGCCAGCAGCGCGGGACGGCTGAACACTGAAGCTTTCTTT.